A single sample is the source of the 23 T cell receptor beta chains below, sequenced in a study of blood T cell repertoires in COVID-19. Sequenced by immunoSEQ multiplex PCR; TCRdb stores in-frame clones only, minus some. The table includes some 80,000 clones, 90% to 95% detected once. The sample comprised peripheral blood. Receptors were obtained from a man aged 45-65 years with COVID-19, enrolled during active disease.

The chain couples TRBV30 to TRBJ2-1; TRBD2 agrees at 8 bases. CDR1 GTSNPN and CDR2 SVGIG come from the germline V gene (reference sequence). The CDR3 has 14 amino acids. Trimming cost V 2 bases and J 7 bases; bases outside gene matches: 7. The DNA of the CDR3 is TGTGCCTGGAGTTTGCTAGCGGGCGGTAATGAGCAGTTCTTC. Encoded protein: CAWSLLAGGNEQFF.

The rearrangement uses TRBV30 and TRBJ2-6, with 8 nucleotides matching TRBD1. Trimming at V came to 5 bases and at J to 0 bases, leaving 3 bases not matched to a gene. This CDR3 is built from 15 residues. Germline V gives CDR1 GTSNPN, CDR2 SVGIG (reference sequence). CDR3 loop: CAWSTGGSGANVLTF. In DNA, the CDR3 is TGTGCCTGGTCAACAGGGGGCTCTGGGGCCAACGTCCTGACTTTC.

The CDR3 coding sequence is TGTGCCAGCCAGGGGCAGGGAGACTACGAGCAGTACTTC. The encoded protein is CASQGQGDYEQYF. The rearrangement uses TRBV6-5 and TRBJ2-7, with D perhaps matching TRBD1 (6 bases). Trimming pared 8 bases from V and 3 bases from J, leaving 14 bases between. The CDR3 has 13 amino acids. Germline CDR1 is MNHEY and CDR2 is SVGAGI.

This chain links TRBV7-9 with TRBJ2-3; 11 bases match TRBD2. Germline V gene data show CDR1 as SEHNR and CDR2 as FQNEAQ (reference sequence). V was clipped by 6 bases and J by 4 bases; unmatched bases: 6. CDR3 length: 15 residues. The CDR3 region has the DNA TGTGCCAGCAGAGATAGCGGGAGGGCTCCAGATACGCAGTATTTT. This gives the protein CASRDSGRAPDTQYF.

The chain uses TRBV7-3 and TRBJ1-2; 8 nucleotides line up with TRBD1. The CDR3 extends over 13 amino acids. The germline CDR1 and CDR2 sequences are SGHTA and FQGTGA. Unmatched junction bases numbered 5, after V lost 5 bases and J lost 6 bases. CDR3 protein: CASSPTGVDGYTF. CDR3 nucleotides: TGTGCCAGCAGCCCGACAGGGGTCGATGGCTACACCTTC.

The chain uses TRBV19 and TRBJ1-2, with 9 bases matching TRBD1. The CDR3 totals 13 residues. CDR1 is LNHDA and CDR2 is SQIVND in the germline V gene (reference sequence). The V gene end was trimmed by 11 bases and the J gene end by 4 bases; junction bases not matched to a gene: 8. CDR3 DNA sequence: TGTGCCGCAGAGGACAGGGGCGGCTATGGCTACACCTTC. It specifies CAAEDRGGYGYTF.

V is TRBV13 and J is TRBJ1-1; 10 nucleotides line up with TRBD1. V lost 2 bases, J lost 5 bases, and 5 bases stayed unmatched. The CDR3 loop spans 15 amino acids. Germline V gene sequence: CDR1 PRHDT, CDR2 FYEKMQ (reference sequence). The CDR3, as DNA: TGTGCCAGCAGCTTATTCCGGGACAGGGGAACTGAAGCTTTCTTT. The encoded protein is CASSLFRDRGTEAFF.

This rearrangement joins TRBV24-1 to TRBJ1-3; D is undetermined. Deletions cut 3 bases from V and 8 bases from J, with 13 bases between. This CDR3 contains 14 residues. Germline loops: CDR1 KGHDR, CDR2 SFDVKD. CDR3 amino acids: CATSDPRSADTIYF. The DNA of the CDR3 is TGTGCCACCAGTGATCCCCGTTCCGCGGACACCATATATTTT.

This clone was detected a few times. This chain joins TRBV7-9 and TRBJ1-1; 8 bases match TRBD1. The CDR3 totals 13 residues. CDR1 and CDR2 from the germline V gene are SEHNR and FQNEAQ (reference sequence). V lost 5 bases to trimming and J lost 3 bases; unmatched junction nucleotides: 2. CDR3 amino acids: CASSKTGDTEAFF. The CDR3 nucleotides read TGTGCCAGCAGCAAGACAGGGGACACTGAAGCTTTCTTT.

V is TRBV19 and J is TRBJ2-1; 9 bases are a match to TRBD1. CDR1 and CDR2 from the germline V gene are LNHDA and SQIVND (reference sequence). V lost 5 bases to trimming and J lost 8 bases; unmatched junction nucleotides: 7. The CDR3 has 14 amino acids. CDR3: CASSSGTGRYEQFF. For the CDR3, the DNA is TGTGCCAGTAGTTCTGGGACAGGGAGGTATGAGCAGTTCTTC. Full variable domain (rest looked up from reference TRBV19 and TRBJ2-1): DGGITQSPKYLFRKEGQNVTLSCEQNLNHDAMYWYRQDPGQGLRLIYYSQIVNDFQKGDIAEGYSVSREKKESFPLTVTSAQKNPTAFYLCASSSGTGRYEQFFGPGTRLTVL.

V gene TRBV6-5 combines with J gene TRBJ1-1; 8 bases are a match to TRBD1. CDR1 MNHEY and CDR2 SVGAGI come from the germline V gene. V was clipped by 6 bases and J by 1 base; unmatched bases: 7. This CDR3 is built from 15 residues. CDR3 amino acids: CASSPRQGTNTEAFF. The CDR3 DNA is TGTGCCAGCAGCCCGCGACAGGGGACGAACACTGAAGCTTTCTTT.

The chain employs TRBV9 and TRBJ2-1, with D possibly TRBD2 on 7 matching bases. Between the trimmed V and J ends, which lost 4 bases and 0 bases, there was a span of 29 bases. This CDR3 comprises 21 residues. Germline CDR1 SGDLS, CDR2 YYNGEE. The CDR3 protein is CASSPTTGPRRGGSSYNEQFF. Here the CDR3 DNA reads TGTGCCAGCAGCCCGACTACAGGGCCTAGGAGGGGGGGGAGCTCCTACAATGAGCAGTTCTTC.

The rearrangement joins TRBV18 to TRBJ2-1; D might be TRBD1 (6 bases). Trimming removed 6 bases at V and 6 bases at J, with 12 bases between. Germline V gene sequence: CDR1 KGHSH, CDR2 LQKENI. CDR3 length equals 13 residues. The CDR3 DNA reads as TGTGCCAGCTCCCCGACAGGATCCAATGAGCAGTTCTTC. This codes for CASSPTGSNEQFF.

The CDR3 DNA is TGTGCCAGCAGCCCGAGTGAGGGGGCGCATACTGAGCAGTTCTTC. It encodes CASSPSEGAHTEQFF. The V gene is TRBV6-4, the J gene TRBJ2-1; 7 nucleotides match TRBD1. The CDR3 is 15 amino acids. Germline V gene sequence: CDR1 MRHNA, CDR2 SNTAGT. The V segment lost 6 bases and the J segment 9 bases; nucleotides outside the gene matches: 14.

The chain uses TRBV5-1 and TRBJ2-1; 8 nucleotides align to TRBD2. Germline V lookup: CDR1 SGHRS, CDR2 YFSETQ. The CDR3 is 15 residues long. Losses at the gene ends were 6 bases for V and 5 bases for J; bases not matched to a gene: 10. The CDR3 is CASTVDLAGHNEQFF. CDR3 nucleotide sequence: TGCGCCAGCACGGTGGACCTAGCGGGCCACAATGAGCAGTTCTTC.

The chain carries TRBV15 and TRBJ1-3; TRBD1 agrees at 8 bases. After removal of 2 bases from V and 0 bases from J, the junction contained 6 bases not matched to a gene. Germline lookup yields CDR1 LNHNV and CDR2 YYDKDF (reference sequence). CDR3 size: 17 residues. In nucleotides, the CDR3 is TGTGCCACCAGCAGATCGGGACAGGTCGTCTCTGGAAACACCATATATTTT. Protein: CATSRSGQVVSGNTIYF.

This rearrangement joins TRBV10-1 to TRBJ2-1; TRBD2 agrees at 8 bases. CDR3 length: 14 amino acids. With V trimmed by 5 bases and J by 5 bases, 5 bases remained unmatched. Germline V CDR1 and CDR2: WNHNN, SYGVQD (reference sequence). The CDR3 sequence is CASSFLAGNNEQFF. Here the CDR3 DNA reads TGCGCCAGCAGTTTTTTAGCGGGAAACAATGAGCAGTTCTTC.

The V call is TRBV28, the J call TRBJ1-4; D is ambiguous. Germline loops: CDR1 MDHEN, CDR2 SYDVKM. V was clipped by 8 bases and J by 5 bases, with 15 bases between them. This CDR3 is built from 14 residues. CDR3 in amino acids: CASGFGPGNEKLFF. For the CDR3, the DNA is TGTGCCAGCGGCTTCGGTCCGGGGAATGAAAAACTGTTTTTT.

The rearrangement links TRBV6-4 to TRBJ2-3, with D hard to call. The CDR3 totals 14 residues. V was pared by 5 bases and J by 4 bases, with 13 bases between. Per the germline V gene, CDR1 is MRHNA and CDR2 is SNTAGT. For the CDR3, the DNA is TGTGCCAGCAGTCAGGATTGGCTCTCAGATACGCAGTATTTT. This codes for CASSQDWLSDTQYF.

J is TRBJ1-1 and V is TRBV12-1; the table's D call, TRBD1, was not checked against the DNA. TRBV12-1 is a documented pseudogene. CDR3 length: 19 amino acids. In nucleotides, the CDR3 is TGTGCCAGCACGGGCGGCGAAGAGGGGGTTTATCCGGAAAACACTGAAGCTTTCTTT. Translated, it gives CASTGGEEGVYPENTEAFF.

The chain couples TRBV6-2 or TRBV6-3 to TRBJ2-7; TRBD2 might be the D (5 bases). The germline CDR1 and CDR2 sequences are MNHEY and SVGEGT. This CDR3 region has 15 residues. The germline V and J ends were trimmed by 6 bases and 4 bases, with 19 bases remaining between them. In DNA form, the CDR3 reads TGTGCCAGCAGCCCGTTGGGCGGAGGCACTTACGAGCAGTACTTC. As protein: CASSPLGGGTYEQYF.

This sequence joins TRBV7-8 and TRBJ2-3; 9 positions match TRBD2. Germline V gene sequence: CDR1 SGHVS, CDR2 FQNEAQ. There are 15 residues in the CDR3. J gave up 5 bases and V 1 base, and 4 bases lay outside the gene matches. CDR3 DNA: TGTGCCAGCAGCTTAGTAGGCGGGAGGGGAGATACGCAGTATTTT. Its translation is CASSLVGGRGDTQYF.

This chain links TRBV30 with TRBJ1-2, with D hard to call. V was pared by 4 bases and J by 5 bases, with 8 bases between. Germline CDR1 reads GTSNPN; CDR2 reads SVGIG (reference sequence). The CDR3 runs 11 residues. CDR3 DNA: TGTGCCTGGAAACGAGGGTATGGCTACACCTTC. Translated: CAWKRGYGYTF.